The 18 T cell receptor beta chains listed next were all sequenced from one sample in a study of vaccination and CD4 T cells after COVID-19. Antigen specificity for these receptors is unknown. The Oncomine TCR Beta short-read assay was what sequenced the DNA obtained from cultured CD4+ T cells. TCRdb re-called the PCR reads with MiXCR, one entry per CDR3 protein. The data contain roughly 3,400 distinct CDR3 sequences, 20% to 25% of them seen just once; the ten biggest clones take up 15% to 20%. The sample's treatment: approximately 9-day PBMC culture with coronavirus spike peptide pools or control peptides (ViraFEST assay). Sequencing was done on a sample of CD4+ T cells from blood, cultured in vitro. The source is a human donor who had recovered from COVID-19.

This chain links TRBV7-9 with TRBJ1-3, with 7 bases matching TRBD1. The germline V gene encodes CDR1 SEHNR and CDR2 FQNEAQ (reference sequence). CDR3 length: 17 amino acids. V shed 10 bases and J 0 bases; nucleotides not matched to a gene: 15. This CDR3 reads CANDRDEGRYSGNTIYF. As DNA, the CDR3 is TGTGCCAACGACAGGGATGAGGGACGATACTCTGGAAACACCATATATTTT.

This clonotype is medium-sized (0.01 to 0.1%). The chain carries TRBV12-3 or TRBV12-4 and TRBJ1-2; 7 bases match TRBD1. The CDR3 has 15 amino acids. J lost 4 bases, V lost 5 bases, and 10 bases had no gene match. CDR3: CASSPLLTGIYGYTF. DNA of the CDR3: TGTGCCAGCAGTCCCCTATTGACAGGGATCTATGGCTACACCTTC.

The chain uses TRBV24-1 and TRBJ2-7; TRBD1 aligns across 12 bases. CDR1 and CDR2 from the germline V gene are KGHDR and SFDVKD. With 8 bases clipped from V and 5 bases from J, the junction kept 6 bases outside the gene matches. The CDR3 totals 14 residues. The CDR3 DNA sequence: TGTGCCACCATTCGGGACAGGGGGCGCCACGAGCAGTACTTC. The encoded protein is CATIRDRGRHEQYF.

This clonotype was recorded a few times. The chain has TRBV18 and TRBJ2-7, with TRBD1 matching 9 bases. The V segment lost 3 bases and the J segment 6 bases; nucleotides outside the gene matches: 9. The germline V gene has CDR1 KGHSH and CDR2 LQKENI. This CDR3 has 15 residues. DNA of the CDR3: TGTGCCAGCTCACCTCGGACAGGGGTCCTCTCCGAGCAGTACTTC. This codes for CASSPRTGVLSEQYF.

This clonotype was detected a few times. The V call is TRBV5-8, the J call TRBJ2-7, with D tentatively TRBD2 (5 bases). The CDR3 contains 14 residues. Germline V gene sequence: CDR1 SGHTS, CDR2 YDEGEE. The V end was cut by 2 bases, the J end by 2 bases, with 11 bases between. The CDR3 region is CASSLPGFTYEQYF. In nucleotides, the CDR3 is TGTGCCAGCAGCTTACCGGGATTCACCTACGAGCAGTACTTC.

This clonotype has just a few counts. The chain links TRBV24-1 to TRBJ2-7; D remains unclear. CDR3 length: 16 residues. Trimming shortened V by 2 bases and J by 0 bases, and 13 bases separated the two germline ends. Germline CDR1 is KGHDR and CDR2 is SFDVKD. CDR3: CATSDSKTSSSYEQYF. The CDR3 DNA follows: TGTGCCACCAGTGATTCTAAAACGTCCAGCTCCTACGAGCAGTACTTC.

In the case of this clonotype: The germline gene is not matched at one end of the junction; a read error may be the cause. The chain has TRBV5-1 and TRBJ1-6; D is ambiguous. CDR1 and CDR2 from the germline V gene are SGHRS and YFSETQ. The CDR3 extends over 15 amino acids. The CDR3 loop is CTSSLGGRRNSPLHF. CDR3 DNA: TGCACCAGCAGCTTGGGAGGCAGGCGAAATTCACCCCTCCACTTT.

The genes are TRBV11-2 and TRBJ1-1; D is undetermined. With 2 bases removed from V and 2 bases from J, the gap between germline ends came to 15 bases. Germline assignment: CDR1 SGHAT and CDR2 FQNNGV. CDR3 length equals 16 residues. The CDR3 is CASSLPSGLGNTEAFF. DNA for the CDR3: TGTGCCAGCAGCTTACCCTCGGGTCTAGGAAACACTGAAGCTTTCTTT.

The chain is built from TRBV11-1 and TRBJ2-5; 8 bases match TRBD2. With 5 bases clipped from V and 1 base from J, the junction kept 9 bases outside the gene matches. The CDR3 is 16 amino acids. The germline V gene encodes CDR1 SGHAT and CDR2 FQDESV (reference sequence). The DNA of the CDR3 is TGTGCCAGCAGCGGGTGGGCGAGCGGGGGCCAAGAGACCCAGTACTTC. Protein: CASSGWASGGQETQYF.

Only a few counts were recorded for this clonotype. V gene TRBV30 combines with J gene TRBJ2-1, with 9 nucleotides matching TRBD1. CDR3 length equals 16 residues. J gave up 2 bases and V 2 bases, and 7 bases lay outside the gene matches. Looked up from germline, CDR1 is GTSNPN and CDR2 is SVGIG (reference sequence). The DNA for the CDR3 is TGTGCCTGGAGTCTTCCCGGACAGGGGCCCTACAATGAGCAGTTCTTC. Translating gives CAWSLPGQGPYNEQFF.

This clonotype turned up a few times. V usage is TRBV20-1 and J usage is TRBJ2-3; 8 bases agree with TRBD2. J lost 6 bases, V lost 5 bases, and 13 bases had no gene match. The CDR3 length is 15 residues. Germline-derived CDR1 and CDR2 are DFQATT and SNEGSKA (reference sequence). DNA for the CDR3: TGCAGTGCTGATTCTAATGGCGGGGGGCGGGATACGCAGTATTTT. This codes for CSADSNGGGRDTQYF.

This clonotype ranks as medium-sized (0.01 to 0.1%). DNA for the CDR3: TGTGCCTGGAGTAAGGGCCAGGGCTCCAATCAGCCCCAGCATTTT. Translating it yields CAWSKGQGSNQPQHF. The J gene is TRBJ1-5, the V gene TRBV30; maybe TRBD1 (5 bases). The V end lost 2 bases, the J end lost 3 bases, and 14 bases lay between the germline ends. The CDR3 is 15 amino acids. Looked up from germline, CDR1 is GTSNPN and CDR2 is SVGIG (reference sequence).

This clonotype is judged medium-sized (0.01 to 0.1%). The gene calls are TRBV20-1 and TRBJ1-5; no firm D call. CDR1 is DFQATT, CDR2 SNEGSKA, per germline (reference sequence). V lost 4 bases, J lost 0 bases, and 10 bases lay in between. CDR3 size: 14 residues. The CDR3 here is CSAKVQNSNQPQHF. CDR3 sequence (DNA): TGCAGTGCTAAGGTTCAAAATAGCAATCAGCCCCAGCATTTT.

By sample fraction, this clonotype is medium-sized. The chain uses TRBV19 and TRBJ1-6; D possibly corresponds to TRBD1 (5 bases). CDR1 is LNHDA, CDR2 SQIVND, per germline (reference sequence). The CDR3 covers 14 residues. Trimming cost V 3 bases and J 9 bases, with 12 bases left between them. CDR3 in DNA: TGTGCCAGTAGTATCCCCGGGGGTCGTTCACCCCTCCACTTT. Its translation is CASSIPGGRSPLHF.

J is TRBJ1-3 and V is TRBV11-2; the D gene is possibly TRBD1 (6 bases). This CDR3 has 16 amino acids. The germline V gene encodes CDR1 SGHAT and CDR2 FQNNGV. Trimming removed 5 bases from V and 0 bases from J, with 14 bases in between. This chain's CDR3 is CASSPQGSFSGNTIYF. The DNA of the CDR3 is TGTGCCAGCAGCCCACAGGGATCCTTCTCTGGAAACACCATATATTTT.

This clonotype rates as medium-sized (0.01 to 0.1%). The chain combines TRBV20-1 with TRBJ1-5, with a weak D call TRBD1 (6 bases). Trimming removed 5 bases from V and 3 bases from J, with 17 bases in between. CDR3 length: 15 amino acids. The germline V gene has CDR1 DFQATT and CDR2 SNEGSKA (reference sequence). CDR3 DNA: TGCAGTGCTCGCACGACAGGTACTATCAATCAGCCCCAGCATTTT. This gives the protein CSARTTGTINQPQHF.

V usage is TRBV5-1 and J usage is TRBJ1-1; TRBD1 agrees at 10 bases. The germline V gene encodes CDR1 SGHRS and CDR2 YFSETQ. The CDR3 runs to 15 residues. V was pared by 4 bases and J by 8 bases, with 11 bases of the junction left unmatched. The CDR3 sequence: CASSPRPGTGAEAFF. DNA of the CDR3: TGCGCCAGCAGCCCTCGTCCCGGGACAGGGGCGGAAGCTTTCTTT.

The DNA for the CDR3 is TGTGCCAGCAGTTCCAGGGAGGACTATGGCTACACCTTC. This gives the protein CASSSREDYGYTF. V gene TRBV12-3 or TRBV12-4 combines with J gene TRBJ1-2; D perhaps matches TRBD1 (5 bases). CDR3 length: 13 amino acids. Trimming stripped 4 bases from V and 3 bases from J, with 9 bases between.